This T cell receptor beta chain was recorded in a study of breast tumors, draining lymph nodes, adjacent tissues. Points on this clonotype: Its antigen remains unidentified.

The junction had 11 bases not matched to a gene; V was cut back by 7 bases and J by 4 bases. CDR3 length equals 15 residues. Germline loops: CDR1 ENHRY, CDR2 SYGVKD. Breast cancer patients provided tissue from their axillary draining lymph nodes. Study-wide results and caveats: Tumor and nontumor repertoires were significantly more similar in luminal-like than in basal-like breast cancer. That most tumor T cells come from lymph nodes remained unproven.

One entry per CDR3 protein results from TCRdb running MiXCR on the multiplex PCR reads. The sample carries approximately 230,000 distinct CDR3 sequences, under 40% recorded once. The chain links TRBV10-3 to TRBJ1-2, with 8 bases fitting TRBD1. The sequenced sample was axillary lymph node tissue. The TCR sequence derives from a female donor with breast cancer. Some clones in this sample may be carry-over from other donors' samples. CDR3 sequence: CAITSTGGLGYGYTF. DNA for the CDR3: TGTGCCATCACCTCAACAGGGGGTCTAGGCTATGGCTACACCTTC.